This TCR beta chain was profiled in a study of cytotoxic CD8 clonotypes in ibrutinib-treated CLL. A remark on this clone: Other DNA sequences in the same sample also yield this CDR3.

This table comes from immunoSEQ multiplex PCR, and its TCRdb copy is limited to in-frame clones, with some not included. In the table there are over 100,000 clones, 75% to 90% of which are singletons. Trimming took off 6 bases at V and 2 bases at J, with 10 bases between the two ends. CDR3 length: 13 amino acids. Germline V gene sequence: CDR1 MDHEN, CDR2 SYDVKM. The source was PBMCs, collected after 24 months of ibrutinib treatment. This TCR was recovered from a human donor with chronic lymphocytic leukemia. The rearrangement uses TRBV28 and TRBJ1-2; D not resolved. The DNA for the CDR3 is TGTGCCAGCAGCCCCCAGGTGAACTATGGCTACACCTTC. Its translation: CASSPQVNYGYTF.